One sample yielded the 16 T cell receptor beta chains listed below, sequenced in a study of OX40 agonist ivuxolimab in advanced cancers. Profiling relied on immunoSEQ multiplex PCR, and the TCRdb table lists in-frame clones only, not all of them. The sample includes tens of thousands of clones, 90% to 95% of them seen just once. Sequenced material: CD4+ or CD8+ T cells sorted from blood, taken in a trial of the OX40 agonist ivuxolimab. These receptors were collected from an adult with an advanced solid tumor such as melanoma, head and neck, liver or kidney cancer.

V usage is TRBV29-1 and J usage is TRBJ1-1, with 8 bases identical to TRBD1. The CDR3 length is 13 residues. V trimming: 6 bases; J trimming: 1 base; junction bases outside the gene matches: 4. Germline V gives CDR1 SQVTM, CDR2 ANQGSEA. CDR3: CSVGQGSNTEAFF. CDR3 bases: TGCAGCGTCGGACAGGGTTCGAACACTGAAGCTTTCTTT.

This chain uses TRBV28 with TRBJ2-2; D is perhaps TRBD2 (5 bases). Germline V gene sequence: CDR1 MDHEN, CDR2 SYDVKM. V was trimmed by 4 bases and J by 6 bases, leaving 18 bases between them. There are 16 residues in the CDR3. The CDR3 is CASSSSGLAGAGELFF. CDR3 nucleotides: TGTGCCAGCAGTTCCTCCGGGCTAGCTGGGGCCGGGGAGCTGTTTTTT. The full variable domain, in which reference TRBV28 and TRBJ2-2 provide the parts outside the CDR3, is DVKVTQSSRYLVKRTGEKVFLECVQDMDHENMFWYRQDPGLGLRLIYFSYDVKMKEKGDIPEGYSVSREKKERFSLILESASTNQTSMYLCASSSSGLAGAGELFFGEGSRLTVL.

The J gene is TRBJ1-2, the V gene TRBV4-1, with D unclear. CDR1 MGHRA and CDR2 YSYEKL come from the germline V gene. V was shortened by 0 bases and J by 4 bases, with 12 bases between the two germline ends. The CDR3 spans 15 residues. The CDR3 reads CASSQEWQESYGYTF. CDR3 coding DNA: TGCGCCAGCAGCCAAGAGTGGCAGGAGAGCTATGGCTACACCTTC.

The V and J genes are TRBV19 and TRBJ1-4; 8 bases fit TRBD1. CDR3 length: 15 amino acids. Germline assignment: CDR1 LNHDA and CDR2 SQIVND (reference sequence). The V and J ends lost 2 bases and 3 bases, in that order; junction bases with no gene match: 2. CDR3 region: CASSITGGPNEKLFF. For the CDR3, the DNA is TGTGCCAGTAGTATAACAGGGGGACCTAATGAAAAACTGTTTTTT. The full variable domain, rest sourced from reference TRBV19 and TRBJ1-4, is DGGITQSPKYLFRKEGQNVTLSCEQNLNHDAMYWYRQDPGQGLRLIYYSQIVNDFQKGDIAEGYSVSREKKESFPLTVTSAQKNPTAFYLCASSITGGPNEKLFFGSGTQLSVL.

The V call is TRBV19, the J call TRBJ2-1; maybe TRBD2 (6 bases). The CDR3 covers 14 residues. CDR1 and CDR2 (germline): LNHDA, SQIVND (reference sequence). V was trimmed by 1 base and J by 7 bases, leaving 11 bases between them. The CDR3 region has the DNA TGTGCCAGTAGTATAGGGACTACACTAAATGAGCAGTTCTTC. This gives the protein CASSIGTTLNEQFF.

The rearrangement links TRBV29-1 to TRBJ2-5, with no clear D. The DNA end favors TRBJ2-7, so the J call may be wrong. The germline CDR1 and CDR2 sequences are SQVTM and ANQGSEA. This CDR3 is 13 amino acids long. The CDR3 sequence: CSVEDPYKTEQYF. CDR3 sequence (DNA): TGCAGCGTTGAAGATCCCTACAAGACCGAGCAGTACTTC.

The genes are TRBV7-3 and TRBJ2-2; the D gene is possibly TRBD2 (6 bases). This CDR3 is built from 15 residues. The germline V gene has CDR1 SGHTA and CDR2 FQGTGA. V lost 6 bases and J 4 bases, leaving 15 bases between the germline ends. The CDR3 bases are TGTGCCAGCAGTCCTGGGACTTTTCGCACCGGGGAGCTGTTTTTT. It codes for CASSPGTFRTGELFF.

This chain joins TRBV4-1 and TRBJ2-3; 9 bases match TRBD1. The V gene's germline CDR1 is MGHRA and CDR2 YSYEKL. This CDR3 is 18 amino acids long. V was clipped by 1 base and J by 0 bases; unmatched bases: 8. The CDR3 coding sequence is TGCGCCAGCAGCCAAGTTACTCTACAGGGGGCTAGCACAGATACGCAGTATTTT. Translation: CASSQVTLQGASTDTQYF.

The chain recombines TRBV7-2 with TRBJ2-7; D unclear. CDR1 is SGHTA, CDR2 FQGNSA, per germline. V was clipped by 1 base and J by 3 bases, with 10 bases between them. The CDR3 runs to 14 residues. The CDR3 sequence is CASSLVGDNYEQYF. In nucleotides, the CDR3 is TGTGCCAGCAGCTTAGTTGGAGACAACTACGAGCAGTACTTC.

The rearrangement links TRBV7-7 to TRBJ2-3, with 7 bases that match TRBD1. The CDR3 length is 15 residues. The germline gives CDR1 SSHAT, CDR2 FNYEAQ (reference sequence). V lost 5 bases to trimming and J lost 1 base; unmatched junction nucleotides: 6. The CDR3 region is CASSLTGVGTDTQYF. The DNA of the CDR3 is TGTGCCAGCAGCCTCACAGGGGTGGGCACAGATACGCAGTATTTT.

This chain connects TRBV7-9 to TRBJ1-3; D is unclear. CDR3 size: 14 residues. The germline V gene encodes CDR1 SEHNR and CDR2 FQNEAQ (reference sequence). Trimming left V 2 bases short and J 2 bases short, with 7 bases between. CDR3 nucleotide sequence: TGTGCCAGCAGCTTACAGACCCCTGGAAACACCATATATTTT. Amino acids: CASSLQTPGNTIYF.

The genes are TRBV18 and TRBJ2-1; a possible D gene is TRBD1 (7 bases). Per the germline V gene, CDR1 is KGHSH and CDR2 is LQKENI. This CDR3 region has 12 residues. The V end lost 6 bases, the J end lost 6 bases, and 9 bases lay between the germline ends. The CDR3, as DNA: TGTGCCAGCTCGCGGGACAGCAATGAGCAGTTCTTC. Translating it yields CASSRDSNEQFF.

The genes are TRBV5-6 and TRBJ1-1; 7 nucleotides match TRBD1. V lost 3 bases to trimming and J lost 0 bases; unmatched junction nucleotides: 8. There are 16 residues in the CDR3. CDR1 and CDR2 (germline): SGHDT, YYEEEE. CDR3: CASSSPQGSVNTEAFF. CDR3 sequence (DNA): TGTGCCAGCAGCTCCCCACAGGGGTCGGTGAACACTGAAGCTTTCTTT. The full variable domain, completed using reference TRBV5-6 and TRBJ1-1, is DAGVTQSPTHLIKTRGQQVTLRCSPKSGHDTVSWYQQALGQGPQFIFQYYEEEERQRGNFPDRFSGHQFPNYSSELNVNALLLGDSALYLCASSSPQGSVNTEAFFGQGTRLTVV.

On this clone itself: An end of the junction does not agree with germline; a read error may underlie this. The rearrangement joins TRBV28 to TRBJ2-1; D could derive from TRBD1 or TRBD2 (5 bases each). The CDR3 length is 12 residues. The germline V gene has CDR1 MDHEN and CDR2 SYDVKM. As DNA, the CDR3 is TGTGCCAGCGGGACGACCTACAGTGAGCAGTTCTTC. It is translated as CASGTTYSEQFF.

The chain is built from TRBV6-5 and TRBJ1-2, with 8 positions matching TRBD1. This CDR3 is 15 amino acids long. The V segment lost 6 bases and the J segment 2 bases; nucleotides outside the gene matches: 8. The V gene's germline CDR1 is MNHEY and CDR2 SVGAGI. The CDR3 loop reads CASREIRGRNYGYTF. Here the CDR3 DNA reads TGTGCCAGCAGAGAGATCAGGGGGCGGAACTATGGCTACACCTTC.

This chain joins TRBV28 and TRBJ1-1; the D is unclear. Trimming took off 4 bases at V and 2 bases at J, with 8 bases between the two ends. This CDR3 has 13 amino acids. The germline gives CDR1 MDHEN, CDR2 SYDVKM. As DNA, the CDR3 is TGTGCCAGCAGTTCCGTAGTTAACACTGAAGCTTTCTTT. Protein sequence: CASSSVVNTEAFF.